This entry concerns a single T cell receptor beta chain. This clonotype was recorded many times. Which antigen it targets is not known. No much larger clonotype is one base removed from it; base qualities were not supplied. CDR1 and CDR2 are drawn from the germline V gene: SGDLS, YYNGEE. Counted from cysteine to phenylalanine, this CDR3 has 16 amino acids. Only CDR3 DNA remains: 48 bases, in frame from the first base. V loses 0 bases of germline sequence and J loses 2 bases, and the interval between the two ends is 12 bases. The entry originates in a study of regulatory T cells in long-lasting Graves disease (dated by TCRdb to about 2021). For the study in its entirety: In the newly diagnosed Graves' disease group, patients had been taking antithyroid drugs for less than 3 months. Patients with persistent Graves' disease were compared with patients with newly diagnosed Graves' disease using TCR sequencing and RNA sequencing of peripheral blood. The study took place in China and was registered as a clinical trial. TCR sequencing covered around 13 persistent and around 20 newly diagnosed Graves' disease patients, some 33 samples in total.

What the work shows at the level of the full study, not this receptor alone: The study examined only peripheral blood because the primary lesion, thyroid tissue, could not be accessed. The authors acknowledged the small sample size as a limitation that may reduce accuracy. Only the TCR beta chain was sequenced and analyzed. More public clonotypes were shared among persistent patients (roughly 2,900) than among newly diagnosed patients (approximately 1,000). Preferential use of TRBV28, TRBJ1-2 and TRBJ2-5 was observed in persistent disease, whereas TRBV20-1 and TRBJ2-1 were favored in newly diagnosed disease. Compared with newly diagnosed patients, patients with persistent Graves' disease had lower TCR Shannon entropy and fewer highly expanded clones, which suggests clonal expansion.

The sample's time point label, decoded: newly diagnosed GD, antithyroid drugs for less than 3 months. RNA was extracted from PBMCs in TRIzol for both TCR sequencing and RNA sequencing. The diagnosis of Graves' disease followed American Thyroid Association guidelines. Patients for the study were recruited at an endocrinology department in Xi'an, China. Each patient gave 7.5 to 10 milliliters of peripheral blood, collected in an EDTA anticoagulant tube. Ficoll Paque Plus density gradient separation was used to isolate PBMCs, and no further T cell sorting was done. An Agilent 2100 Bioanalyzer and agarose gel were used to check RNA quality, and a NanoDrop 2000 was used to measure RNA concentration. Libraries were made using multiplex PCR. Instrument on record: Illumina HiSeq 4000. TCR beta libraries were built with iRepertoire HTBI primers and Arm-PCR amplification of CDR3 regions. Gel purification was performed on PCR products prior to sequencing. Concerning the study's data processing: A total of roughly 67 TRBV and 14 TRBJ segments were identified across samples and were used for gene usage analysis of CDR3 amino acid clonotypes. Filtered high-quality paired reads were merged into contigs using COPE and FqMerger. BLAST was used to align contigs to IMGT TRBV, TRBD and TRBJ reference genes, and CDR3 was defined according to IMGT. Any clonotype with a frequency above 0.1% was counted as a highly expanded clone. Repertoire diversity was measured by Shannon entropy, and V-J evenness by the Gini coefficient. Public clonotypes were defined as clonotypes shared by more than one individual. Starting from the raw public reads, TCRdb applied fastp trimming at Q25, assembled clones with MiXCR and retained in-frame beta chains. Identical CDR3 protein sequences are pooled into one entry, listed with their most common genes and DNA. V and J calls and clone size were set by TCRdb, not the authors. In all, the sample holds under 700,000 distinct CDR3 sequences, and 16% of those were seen once. Just under 25% of the sample is taken by the ten largest.

These records were also assigned to another study, of T cells in Graves' hyperthyroidism and ophthalmopathy. That second report states: Stable Graves' hyperthyroidism was defined as no progression to ophthalmopathy during 18 months of follow-up. Hyperthyroidism patients were aged 18 to 65 years and newly diagnosed, with disease duration of less than 2 months. Patients with uncontrolled infections, other autoimmune diseases, pregnancy or lactation were excluded. Diagnoses were established on the basis of clinical symptoms, serum thyroxine and TRAb, thyroid ultrasound, and orbital computed tomography. A first-round RT-PCR of the TCR CDR3 used the HTBI primer set with the Qiagen OneStep RT-PCR kit. Blood samples also contained most of the expanded thyroid clonotypes (frequency above 0.001), which suggests that blood repertoires may reflect thyroid immune responses. In cross-validation, a model built on a 13 V-J signature told ophthalmopathy apart from stable hyperthyroidism with approximately 90% sensitivity and roughly 83% specificity, and in testing the same model reached 80%/75%. In validation, progression to ophthalmopathy was predicted by the model with more than 65% sensitivity and roughly 72% specificity, a median of approximately 7.1 months before onset. A discovery cohort of approximately 97 patients, roughly 45 with Graves' ophthalmopathy and 55 to 65 with stable Graves' hyperthyroidism, was used to find distinguishing TCR V-J signatures. Whether ophthalmopathy could be predicted prospectively was tested in an independent validation cohort made up of about 18 hyperthyroidism patients plus 17 patients who later progressed to ophthalmopathy. The 75 to 100 discovery patients were divided at random into training and test sets in a 7:3 ratio. In addition, the study compared T-cell repertoires in thyroid tissue and in blood from roughly 6 Graves' hyperthyroidism patients. After blood sampling, hyperthyroidism patients were treated with methimazole at a starting dose of 30 mg daily, and ophthalmopathy patients were treated with high-dose intravenous methylprednisolone. A second multiplex PCR round built the libraries, followed by size selection and purification. Paired-end sequencing of the libraries was performed with 100 bp reads on an Illumina HiSeq2000. Raw data were processed with SOAPnuke, discarding reads with adapters, uncalled bases, mean Phred below 15, or no exact constant-primer or identifier match. High-quality paired reads were merged with COPE v1.2.5, and unique nucleotide sequences were defined as clonotypes. Clonotypes were aligned to IMGT TRBV, TRBD and TRBJ reference segments using MiTCR v1.1. The analysis included only V-J combinations with a frequency above 0.0001, which together covered around 99% of the repertoires. The TCS score was defined as F50 (clonal expansion) divided by E x V (chaos), with BLOSUM62-based TCRdist calculated between CDR3 peptides within each V-J. Welch's t-statistics and random forest reduced 450 to 600 V-J features to 13, which were used in a naive Bayes classifier (R e1071). No statistical method was used to fix the sample size in advance, and group allocation was not hidden from the investigators. The paper describes TCR Vbeta CDR3 sequencing of about 140 peripheral blood samples, made up of 40 to 45 ophthalmopathy patients, over 70 hyperthyroidism patients and some 17 progressor patients.

The V gene is TRBV9 and the J gene is TRBJ2-1; 5 matching bases give a weak D call of TRBD1. The sample here was peripheral blood mononuclear cells (PBMCs), taken at new diagnosis, from a patient treated with antithyroid drugs. The clonotype originates from a woman aged 35 to 59 with Graves disease. Donor details come from another sample of the same person, matched by shared clones. The CDR3 loop reads CASSVGGGFTYNEQFF. The DNA sequence is TGTGCCAGCAGCGTAGGGGGCGGATTCACCTACAATGAGCAGTTCTTC.